The clone carrying this T cell receptor (beta chain) has a single count. Its antigen is currently unknown. Time point of the sample: baseline, week 1 (first vaccination visit). Stated treatment: pre-vaccination baseline after standard-of-care therapy. The data derive from a study of a mutant IDH1 vaccine in newly diagnosed glioma. Study-wide points: Among all patients, vaccine-induced immune responses occurred in 90% to 95%.

The CDR3 covers 13 residues. With V trimmed by 6 bases and J by 6 bases, 7 bases remained unmatched. Germline V lookup: CDR1 MNHEY, CDR2 SMNVEV (reference sequence). Profiled with immunoSEQ multiplex PCR; TCRdb holds only in-frame clones, not every one. The sample includes around 92,000 clones, about 87% of them seen just once. The rearrangement links TRBV27 to TRBJ2-5, with 7 bases fitting TRBD1. Sequencing was performed on PBMCs, taken from a glioma patient treated with radiotherapy, temozolomide or both. The TCR was taken from a woman aged 45-65 years with glioma. This CDR3 reads CASRGTGEKTQYF. The CDR3 region has the DNA TGTGCCAGCAGGGGCACAGGGGAAAAGACCCAGTACTTC.